This TCR beta chain appears in the sequencing data of a study of blood T cell repertoires in COVID-19. The method was immunoSEQ multiplex PCR; TCRdb's version includes in-frame clones alone and lacks a portion of them. This sample has about 170,000 clones, with about nine tenths found just once. Germline V gene data show CDR1 as SGHRS and CDR2 as YFSETQ. The V and J ends lost 0 bases and 5 bases respectively, with 6 bases between them. The CDR3 length is 13 residues. What was sequenced was peripheral blood. The chain combines TRBV5-1 with TRBJ2-1; D is unresolved. This TCR was sampled from a man aged 55 to 70 with acute or convalescent COVID-19. CDR3 in DNA: TGCGCCAGCAGCTTGGTGCTAGACAATGAGCAGTTCTTC. Translating gives CASSLVLDNEQFF.